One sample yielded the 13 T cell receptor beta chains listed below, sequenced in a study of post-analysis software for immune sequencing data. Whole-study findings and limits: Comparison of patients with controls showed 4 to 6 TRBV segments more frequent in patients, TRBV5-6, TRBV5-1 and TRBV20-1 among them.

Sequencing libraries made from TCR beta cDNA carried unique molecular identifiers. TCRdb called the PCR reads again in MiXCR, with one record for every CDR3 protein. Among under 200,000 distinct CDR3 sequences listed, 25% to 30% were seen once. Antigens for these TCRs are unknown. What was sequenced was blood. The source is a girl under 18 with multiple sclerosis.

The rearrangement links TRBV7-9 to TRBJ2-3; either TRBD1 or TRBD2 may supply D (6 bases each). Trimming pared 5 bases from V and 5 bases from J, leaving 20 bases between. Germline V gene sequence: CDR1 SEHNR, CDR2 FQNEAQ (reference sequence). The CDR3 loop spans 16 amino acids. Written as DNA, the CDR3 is TGTGCCAGCAGCGAACAGGGTAACCCCGGGGGAGATACGCAGTATTTT. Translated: CASSEQGNPGGDTQYF.

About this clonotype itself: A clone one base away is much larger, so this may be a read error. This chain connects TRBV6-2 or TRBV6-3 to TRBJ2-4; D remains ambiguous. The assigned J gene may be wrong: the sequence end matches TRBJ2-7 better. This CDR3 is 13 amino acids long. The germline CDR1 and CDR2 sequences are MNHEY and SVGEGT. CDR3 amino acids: CASSYERDYEQYF. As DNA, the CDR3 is TGTGCCAGCAGTTACGAAAGGGACTACGAGCAGTACTTC.

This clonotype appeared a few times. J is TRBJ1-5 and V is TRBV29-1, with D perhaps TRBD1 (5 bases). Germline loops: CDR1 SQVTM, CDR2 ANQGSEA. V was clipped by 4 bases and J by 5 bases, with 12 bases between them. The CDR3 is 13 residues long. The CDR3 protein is CSVGDGGDQPQHF. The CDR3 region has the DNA TGCAGCGTTGGGGACGGCGGAGATCAGCCCCAGCATTTT. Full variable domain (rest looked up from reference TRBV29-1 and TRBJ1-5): SAVISQKPSRDICQRGTSLTIQCQVDSQVTMMFWYRQQPGQSLTLIATANQGSEATYESGFVIDKFPISRPNLTFSTLTVSNMSPEDSSIYLCSVGDGGDQPQHFGDGTRLSIL.

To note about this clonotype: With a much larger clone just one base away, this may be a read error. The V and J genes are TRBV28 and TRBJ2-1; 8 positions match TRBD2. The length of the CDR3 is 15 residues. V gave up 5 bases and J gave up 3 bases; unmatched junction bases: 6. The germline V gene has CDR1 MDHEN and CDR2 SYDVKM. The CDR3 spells CASSVGAGGYNEQFF. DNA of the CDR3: TGTGCCAGCAGTGTAGGGGCGGGGGGCTACAATGAGCAGTTCTTC.

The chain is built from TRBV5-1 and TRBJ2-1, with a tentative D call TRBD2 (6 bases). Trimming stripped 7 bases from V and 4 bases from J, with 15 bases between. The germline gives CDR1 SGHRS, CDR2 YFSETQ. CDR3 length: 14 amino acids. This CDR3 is CASGDLTLYNEQFF. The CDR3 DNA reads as TGCGCCAGCGGGGACTTGACCTTATACAATGAGCAGTTCTTC.

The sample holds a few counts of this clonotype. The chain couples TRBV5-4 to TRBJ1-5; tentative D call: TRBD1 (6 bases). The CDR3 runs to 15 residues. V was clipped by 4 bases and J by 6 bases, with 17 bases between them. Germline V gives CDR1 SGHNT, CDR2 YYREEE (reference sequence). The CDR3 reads CASSAGVGEFQPQHF. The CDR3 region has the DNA TGTGCCAGCAGCGCAGGGGTCGGTGAGTTTCAGCCCCAGCATTTT. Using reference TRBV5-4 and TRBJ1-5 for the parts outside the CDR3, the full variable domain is ETGVTQSPTHLIKTRGQQVTLRCSSQSGHNTVSWYQQALGQGPQFIFQYYREEENGRGNFPPRFSGLQFPNYSSELNVNALELDDSALYLCASSAGVGEFQPQHFGDGTRLSIL.

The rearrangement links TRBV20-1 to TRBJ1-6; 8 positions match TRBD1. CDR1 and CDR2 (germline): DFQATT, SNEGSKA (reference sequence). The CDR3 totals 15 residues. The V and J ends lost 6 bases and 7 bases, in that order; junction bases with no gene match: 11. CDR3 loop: CSARRAGGGNSPLHF. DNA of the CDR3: TGCAGTGCCAGACGGGCAGGGGGCGGGAATTCACCCCTCCACTTT.

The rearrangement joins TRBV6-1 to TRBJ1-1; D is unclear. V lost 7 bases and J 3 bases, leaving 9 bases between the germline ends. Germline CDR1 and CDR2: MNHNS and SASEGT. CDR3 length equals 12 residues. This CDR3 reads CASTLTYTEAFF. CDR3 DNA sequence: TGTGCCAGCACCCTGACTTACACTGAAGCTTTCTTT.

The CDR3 DNA reads as TGTGCCATCAGTGGGGACCCCTTCACAGATACGCAGTATTTT. Residues: CAISGDPFTDTQYF. The V gene is TRBV10-3, the J gene TRBJ2-3; D could derive from TRBD1 or TRBD2 (5 bases each). Trimming cost V 4 bases and J 2 bases, with 10 bases left between them. The CDR3 has 14 residues. Germline CDR1 ENHRY, CDR2 SYGVKD.

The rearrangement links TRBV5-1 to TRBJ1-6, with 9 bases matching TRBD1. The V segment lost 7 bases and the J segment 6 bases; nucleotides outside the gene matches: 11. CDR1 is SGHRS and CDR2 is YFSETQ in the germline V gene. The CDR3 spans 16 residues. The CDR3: CASGGGQGSANSPLHF. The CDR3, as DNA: TGCGCCAGCGGCGGGGGACAGGGCTCGGCTAATTCACCCCTCCACTTT.

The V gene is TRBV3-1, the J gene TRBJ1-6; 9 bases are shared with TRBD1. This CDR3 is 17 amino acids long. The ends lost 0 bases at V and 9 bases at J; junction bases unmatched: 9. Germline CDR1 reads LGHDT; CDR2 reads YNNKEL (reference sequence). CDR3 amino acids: CASSQDVARDRASPLHF. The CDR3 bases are TGTGCCAGCAGCCAAGATGTTGCCCGGGACAGGGCTTCACCCCTCCACTTT.

CDR3 sequence: CSARDNMRGGSDTQYF. CDR3 bases: TGCAGTGCTAGAGATAACATGCGCGGGGGGTCAGATACGCAGTATTTT. V is TRBV20-1 and J is TRBJ2-3; TRBD2 agrees at 8 bases. The CDR3 is 16 residues long. Trimming at V came to 0 bases and at J to 4 bases, leaving 9 bases not matched to a gene. Germline assignment: CDR1 DFQATT and CDR2 SNEGSKA (reference sequence).

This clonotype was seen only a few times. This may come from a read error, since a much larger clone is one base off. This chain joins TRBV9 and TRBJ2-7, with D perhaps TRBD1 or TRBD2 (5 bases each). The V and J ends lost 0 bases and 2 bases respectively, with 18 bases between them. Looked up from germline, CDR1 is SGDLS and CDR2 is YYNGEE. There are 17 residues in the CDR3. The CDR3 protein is CASSVAGTDGSAYEQYF. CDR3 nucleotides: TGTGCCAGCAGCGTAGCTGGGACGGATGGGTCAGCCTACGAGCAGTACTTC. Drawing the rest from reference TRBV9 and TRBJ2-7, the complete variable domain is DSGVTQTPKHLITATGQRVTLRCSPRSGDLSVYWYQQSLDQGLQFLIQYYNGEERAKGNILERFSAQQFPDLHSELNLSSLELGDSALYFCASSVAGTDGSAYEQYFGPGTRLTVT.